Below are 19 T cell receptor beta chains sequenced from a single sample in a study of cytomegalovirus exposure and HLA in healthy donors. The PCR was carried out with 60 Vbeta primers and 13 Jbeta primers. Using immunoSEQ multiplex PCR, the repertoire was profiled, and TCRdb retains in-frame clones only, with some absent. This sample carries 150,000 to 200,000 clones, around 79% of them seen once, and the ten largest clones take 11% to 15%. Material: PBMCs. The source is a middle-aged man in good health and CMV-seropositive.

The V gene is TRBV5-1, the J gene TRBJ1-2; the match to TRBD1 covers 8 bases. Trimming cost V 1 base and J 8 bases; bases outside gene matches: 7. The CDR3 spans 14 residues. CDR1 is SGHRS and CDR2 is YFSETQ in the germline V gene. In DNA, the CDR3 is TGCGCCAGCAGCTTGCTTCGGACAGGGCTCGGCTACACCTTC. Encoded protein: CASSLLRTGLGYTF.

The rearrangement uses TRBV28 and TRBJ1-5; no clear D. CDR3 length equals 13 residues. Germline CDR1 MDHEN, CDR2 SYDVKM. V lost 5 bases and J lost 0, with 5 bases in between. The CDR3: CASSLGSNQPQHF. The CDR3, as DNA: TGTGCCAGCAGTCTCGGTAGCAATCAGCCCCAGCATTTT.

DNA for the CDR3: TGTGCCAGCGGCACAGCCCTCTCCTACGAGCAGTACGTC. This translates into CASGTALSYEQYV. The rearrangement links TRBV28 to TRBJ2-7; no firm D call. Trimming cost V 8 bases and J 0 bases, with 11 bases left between them. This CDR3 contains 13 residues. CDR1 is MDHEN, CDR2 SYDVKM, per germline.

This sequence joins TRBV7-9 and TRBJ2-4; D might be TRBD2 (7 bases). The CDR3 sequence is 18 residues long. Looked up from germline, CDR1 is SEHNR and CDR2 is FQNEAQ (reference sequence). V lost 5 bases to trimming and J lost 1 base, with 21 bases between them. The CDR3 region is CASSPDRGDTRAKNIQYF. CDR3 DNA sequence: TGTGCCAGCAGCCCCGATCGGGGGGACACCCGGGCCAAAAACATTCAGTACTTC.

The genes are TRBV29-1 and TRBJ2-4; TRBD1 matches at 7 bases. This CDR3 region has 13 residues. V lost 6 bases to trimming and J lost 7 bases; unmatched junction nucleotides: 9. Germline lookup yields CDR1 SQVTM and CDR2 ANQGSEA. CDR3 protein: CSVSRQGRNIQYF. The CDR3 DNA sequence: TGCAGCGTCAGCCGACAGGGCAGGAACATTCAGTACTTC.

The chain carries TRBV7-8 and TRBJ1-6; tentative D call: TRBD1 (5 bases). Germline values: CDR1 SGHVS, CDR2 FQNEAQ. The CDR3 contains 16 residues. The germline V and J ends were trimmed by 4 bases and 6 bases, with 16 bases remaining between them. The CDR3: CASSSGGGRRNSPLHF. The DNA of the CDR3 is TGTGCCAGCAGCTCGGGGGGTGGCAGGCGTAATTCACCCCTCCACTTT.

This clone has only one observation. The chain combines TRBV7-8 with TRBJ2-7, with D tentatively TRBD2 (6 bases). Deletions cut 1 base from V and 3 bases from J, with 13 bases between. CDR1 SGHVS and CDR2 FQNEAQ come from the germline V gene. CDR3 length equals 15 residues. The CDR3 here is CASSLGGGNFYEQYF. CDR3 coding DNA: TGTGCCAGCAGCTTAGGAGGAGGGAACTTCTACGAGCAGTACTTC.

The chain couples TRBV7-2 to TRBJ1-5, with D possibly matching TRBD1 (6 bases). In germline, CDR1 is SGHTA, CDR2 FQGNSA. This CDR3 spans 13 amino acids. Trimming took off 10 bases at V and 6 bases at J, with 16 bases between the two ends. The DNA of the CDR3 is TGTGCCACCAACGACAGGATTTCTCAGCCCCAGCATTTT. Its translation: CATNDRISQPQHF.

This clone was seen more than once but under ten times. The V call is TRBV6-1, the J call TRBJ1-5; 8 bases line up with TRBD1. V lost 7 bases to trimming and J lost 9 bases; unmatched junction nucleotides: 8. Germline V gives CDR1 MNHNS, CDR2 SASEGT. The CDR3 has 13 amino acids. In DNA form, the CDR3 reads TGTGCCAGCACCGGACAGGGCCGGGGGCCCCAGCATTTT. Translating gives CASTGQGRGPQHF.

This clone showed up just once. The genes are TRBV15 and TRBJ2-7, with 9 bases that match TRBD1. Trimming removed 3 bases from V and 1 base from J; junction bases left unmatched: 1. CDR1 is LNHNV and CDR2 is YYDKDF in the germline V gene (reference sequence). This CDR3 has 14 residues. The CDR3 sequence: CATSRGQGSYEQYF. CDR3 nucleotides: TGTGCCACCAGCAGGGGACAGGGATCCTACGAGCAGTACTTC.

This clone has more than one count but fewer than ten. This chain uses TRBV28 with TRBJ1-3; 9 bases fit TRBD1. This CDR3 contains 21 residues. Germline CDR1 is MDHEN and CDR2 is SYDVKM. J lost 4 bases, V lost 5 bases, and 24 bases had no gene match. CDR3 region: CASSTDKKQGATRTGGNTIYF. CDR3 bases: TGTGCCAGCAGTACCGACAAAAAACAGGGGGCGACGCGAACGGGAGGAAACACCATATATTTT.

The chain has TRBV6-1 and TRBJ2-5, with D tentatively TRBD2 (6 bases). The V end was cut by 7 bases, the J end by 4 bases, with 16 bases between. This CDR3 contains 14 residues. Germline CDR1 reads MNHNS; CDR2 reads SASEGT. As DNA, the CDR3 is TGTGCCAGCACCTGGGGGGACGAGGGAGAGACCCAGTACTTC. Protein sequence: CASTWGDEGETQYF.

The CDR3 region is CASSFTGGSETQYF. The CDR3 DNA sequence: TGCGCCAGCAGCTTCACGGGGGGATCGGAGACCCAGTACTTC. The chain employs TRBV5-1 and TRBJ2-5, with TRBD2 matching 7 bases. CDR1 and CDR2 (germline): SGHRS, YFSETQ. V was clipped by 2 bases and J by 5 bases; unmatched bases: 6. This CDR3 contains 14 residues.

V is TRBV2 and J is TRBJ2-5; 8 nucleotides align to TRBD2. Germline V gives CDR1 SNHLY, CDR2 FYNNEI. The CDR3 has 15 residues. V lost 8 bases to trimming and J lost 3 bases; unmatched junction nucleotides: 11. DNA of the CDR3: TGTGCCAGCCGGGGGGGCCCGACATTTAAAGAGACCCAGTACTTC. Protein sequence: CASRGGPTFKETQYF.

This clone was recorded only once. The chain recombines TRBV27 with TRBJ2-2, with TRBD1 matching over 10 bases. The CDR3 contains 18 residues. Germline CDR1 and CDR2: MNHEY and SMNVEV (reference sequence). The junction had 11 bases not matched to a gene; V was cut back by 3 bases and J by 4 bases. The CDR3 loop is CASSFEVRGTGVTGELFF. As DNA, the CDR3 is TGTGCCAGCAGTTTCGAGGTTCGGGGGACAGGGGTCACCGGGGAGCTGTTTTTT.

The chain has TRBV19 and TRBJ2-7; TRBD1 might be the D (6 bases). The CDR3 contains 14 residues. Germline CDR1 LNHDA, CDR2 SQIVND (reference sequence). Trimming took 3 bases from V and 2 from J, leaving 11 bases between them. The CDR3 loop reads CASSIQGYTYEQYF. The CDR3 DNA follows: TGTGCCAGTAGTATCCAGGGGTATACCTACGAGCAGTACTTC.

The chain recombines TRBV15 with TRBJ2-3; no clear D. V gave up 8 bases and J gave up 5 bases, with 17 bases separating them. This CDR3 region has 14 residues. Per germline, CDR1 LNHNV and CDR2 YYDKDF (reference sequence). In DNA form, the CDR3 reads TGTGCCACCTCCCCCGGGTTTAGGAGAGATACGCAGTATTTT. Its translation: CATSPGFRRDTQYF.

The genes are TRBV6-1 and TRBJ2-5; D remains unclear. Germline loops: CDR1 MNHNS, CDR2 SASEGT. V shed 2 bases and J shed 3 bases, with 10 bases lying between them. The length of the CDR3 is 14 residues. The CDR3 DNA follows: TGTGCCAGCAGTGAAAAATCTCCTAAAGAGACCCAGTACTTC. As protein: CASSEKSPKETQYF.

V and J are TRBV5-5 and TRBJ1-3, with D uncertain. Trimming pared 1 base from V and 2 bases from J, leaving 4 bases between. Germline lookup yields CDR1 SGHKS and CDR2 YYEKEE (reference sequence). This CDR3 is 13 amino acids long. CDR3 loop: CASSLYTGNTIYF. CDR3 DNA sequence: TGTGCCAGCAGCTTGTACACTGGAAACACCATATATTTT.